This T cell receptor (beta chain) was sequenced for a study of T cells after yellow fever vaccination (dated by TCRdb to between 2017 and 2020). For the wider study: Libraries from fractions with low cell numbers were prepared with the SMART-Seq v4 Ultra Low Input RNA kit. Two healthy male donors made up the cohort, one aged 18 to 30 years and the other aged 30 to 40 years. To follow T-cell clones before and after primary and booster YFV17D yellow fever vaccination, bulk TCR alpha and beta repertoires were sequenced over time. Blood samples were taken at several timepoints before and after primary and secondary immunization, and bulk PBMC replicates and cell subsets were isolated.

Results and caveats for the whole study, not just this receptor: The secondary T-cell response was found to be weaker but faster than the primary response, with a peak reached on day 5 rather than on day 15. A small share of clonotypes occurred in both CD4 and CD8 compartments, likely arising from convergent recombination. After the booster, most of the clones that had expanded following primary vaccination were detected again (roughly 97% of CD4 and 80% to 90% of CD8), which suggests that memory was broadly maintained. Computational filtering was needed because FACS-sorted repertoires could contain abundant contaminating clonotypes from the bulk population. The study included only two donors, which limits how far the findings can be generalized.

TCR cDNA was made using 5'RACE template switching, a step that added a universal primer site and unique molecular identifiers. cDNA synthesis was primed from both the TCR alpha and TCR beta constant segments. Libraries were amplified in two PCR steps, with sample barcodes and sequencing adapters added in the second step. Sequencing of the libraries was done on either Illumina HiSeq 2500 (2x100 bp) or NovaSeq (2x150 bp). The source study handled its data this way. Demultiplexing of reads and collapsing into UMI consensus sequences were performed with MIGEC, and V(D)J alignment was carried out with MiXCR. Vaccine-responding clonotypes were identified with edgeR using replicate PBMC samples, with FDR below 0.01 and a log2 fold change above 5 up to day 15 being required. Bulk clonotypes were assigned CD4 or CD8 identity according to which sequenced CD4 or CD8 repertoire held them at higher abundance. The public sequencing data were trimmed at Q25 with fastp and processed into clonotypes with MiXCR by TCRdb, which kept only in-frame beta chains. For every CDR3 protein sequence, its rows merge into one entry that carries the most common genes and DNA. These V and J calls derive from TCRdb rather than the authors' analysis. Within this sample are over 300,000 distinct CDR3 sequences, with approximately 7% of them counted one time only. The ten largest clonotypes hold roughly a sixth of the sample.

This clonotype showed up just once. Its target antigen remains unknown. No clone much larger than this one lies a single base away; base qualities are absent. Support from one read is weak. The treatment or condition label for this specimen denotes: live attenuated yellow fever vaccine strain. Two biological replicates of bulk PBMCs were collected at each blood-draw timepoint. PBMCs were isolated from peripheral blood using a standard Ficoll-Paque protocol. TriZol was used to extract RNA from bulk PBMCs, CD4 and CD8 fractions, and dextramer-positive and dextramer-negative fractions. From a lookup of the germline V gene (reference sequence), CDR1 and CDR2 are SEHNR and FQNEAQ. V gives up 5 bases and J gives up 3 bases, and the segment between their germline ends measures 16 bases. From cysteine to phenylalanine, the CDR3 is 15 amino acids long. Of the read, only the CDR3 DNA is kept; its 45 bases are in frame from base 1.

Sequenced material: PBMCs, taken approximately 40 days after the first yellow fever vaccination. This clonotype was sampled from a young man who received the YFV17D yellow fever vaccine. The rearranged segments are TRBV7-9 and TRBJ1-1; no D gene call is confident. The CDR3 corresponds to CASSLSGYGHTEAFF. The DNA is TGTGCCAGCAGCCTGTCCGGGTACGGGCACACTGAAGCTTTCTTT.